This TCR beta chain was captured by sequencing in a study of shared clonotypes between healthy human individuals. Study-wide context: Per-donor plates numbered three CD4 naive, three CD4 memory, two CD8 naive and one CD8 memory. Findings of the study overall: In the sorted subsets, rarefaction showed sequencing was incomplete despite large depth. Memory subsets had estimated richness that was generally smaller than that of naive subsets. Donor clonotype sharing was expected to depend on sequencing depth.

With regard to this clone: Antigen specificity is unknown.

Assay: immunoSEQ multiplex PCR; the TCRdb copy retains only in-frame clones and omits some. The sample lists about 690,000 clones, roughly 88% seen once, with 34% in the top ten. Germline V gene lookup returns CDR1 PRHDT and CDR2 FYEKMQ (reference sequence). The CDR3 has 15 residues. V was trimmed by 1 base and J by 2 bases, leaving 11 bases between them. The genes are TRBV13 and TRBJ1-1; the D is unclear. Specimen: memory CD8+ T cells from PBMCs. This sample's subset: CD45RO+ cells pooled with CCR7-negative TemRA cells. This clonotype originated in a man younger than 35 in good health. Some clones in this sample may be carry-over from other donors' samples. The CDR3: CASSLVLGTNTEAFF. The DNA of the CDR3 is TGTGCCAGCAGCTTAGTACTGGGTACTAACACTGAAGCTTTCTTT. Complete variable domain (other parts from reference TRBV13 and TRBJ1-1): AAGVIQSPRHLIKEKRETATLKCYPIPRHDTVYWYQQGPGQDPQFLISFYEKMQSDKGSIPDRFSAQQFSDYHSELNMSSLELGDSALYFCASSLVLGTNTEAFFGQGTRLTVV.